This T cell receptor beta chain emerged from a study of PD-1 blockade in classical Hodgkin lymphoma. Study findings and constraints: Patients who began taking nivolumab under 1 year after ASCT were left out. Baseline diversity resembling that of newly diagnosed patients was seen in complete responders.

This clone was observed a handful of times. Antigen: not known. After autologous stem cell transplantation all patients relapsed, and prior brentuximab vedotin exposure differed between cohorts. Progressive disease, partial response or complete response was each patient's best response. This CDR3 spans 12 amino acids. V dropped 7 bases and J dropped 5 bases, with 12 bases sitting between them. Germline-derived CDR1 and CDR2 are SGHRS and YFSETQ. Generated by immunoSEQ multiplex PCR, the TCRdb table keeps only in-frame clones and is missing some. The profile shows 53,000 or so clones, about 84% of them singletons.

The specimen was peripheral blood mononuclear cells (PBMCs), collected at baseline. The chain is built from TRBV5-1 and TRBJ1-2; the D gene is possibly TRBD1 (6 bases). The receptor comes from a human donor with classical Hodgkin lymphoma. CDR3 sequence: CASRLQGYGYTF. CDR3 in DNA: TGCGCCAGCCGACTACAGGGATATGGCTACACCTTC.